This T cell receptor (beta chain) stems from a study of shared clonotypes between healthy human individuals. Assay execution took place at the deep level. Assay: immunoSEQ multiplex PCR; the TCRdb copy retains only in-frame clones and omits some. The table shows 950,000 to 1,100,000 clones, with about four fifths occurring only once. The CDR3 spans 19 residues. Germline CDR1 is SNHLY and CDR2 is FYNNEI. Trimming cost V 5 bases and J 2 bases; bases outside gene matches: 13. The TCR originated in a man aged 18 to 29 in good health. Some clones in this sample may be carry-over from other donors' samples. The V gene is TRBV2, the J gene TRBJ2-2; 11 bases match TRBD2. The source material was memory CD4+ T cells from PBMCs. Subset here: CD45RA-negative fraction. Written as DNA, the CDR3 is TGTGCCAGCAGTCAGACTAGCGGGAAACCAAGGGGCAACACCGGGGAGCTGTTTTTT. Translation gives CASSQTSGKPRGNTGELFF.